These 26 T cell receptor beta chains share one sample of origin, sequenced in a study of CD8 T cells in ankylosing spondylitis. Overall study findings and caveats: A motif of 7 to 9 highly homologous TCR beta variants was seen as apparently characteristic of ankylosing spondylitis blood.

Their cognate antigens are unknown. TCRdb analysed the 5' RACE reads with MiXCR anew, one entry per CDR3 protein. The sample lists roughly 90,000 distinct CDR3 sequences; about 9% were seen once. The specimen was blood, either unsorted or a sorted T cell fraction (not recorded which). These receptors all come from a male donor with ankylosing spondylitis.

This clonotype was found once. The rearrangement joins TRBV6-5 to TRBJ2-1; D is uncertain. The V end lost 3 bases, the J end lost 10 bases, and 7 bases lay between the germline ends. This CDR3 is 11 amino acids long. Germline-derived CDR1 and CDR2 are MNHEY and SVGAGI. The CDR3 DNA follows: TGTGCCAGCAGTTATCAGAGAGAGCAGTTCTTC. Residues: CASSYQREQFF.

This clonotype was detected ten times or more. V is TRBV12-3 or TRBV12-4 and J is TRBJ1-1, with D tentatively TRBD1 (6 bases). The V and J ends lost 7 bases and 8 bases respectively, with 11 bases between them. The CDR3 consists of 11 residues. CDR3 DNA sequence: TGTGCCAGCAATTGGGGGGGCGAAGCTTTCTTT. This codes for CASNWGGEAFF.

This clonotype was detected ten times or more. The chain joins TRBV7-9 to TRBJ2-7, with 10 nucleotides matching TRBD1. V lost 5 bases, J lost 2 bases, and 9 bases stayed unmatched. The CDR3 sequence is 16 residues long. The germline CDR1 and CDR2 sequences are SEHNR and FQNEAQ (reference sequence). The CDR3 spells CASSPPRTGGTYEQYF. CDR3 nucleotides: TGTGCCAGCAGCCCCCCCCGGACAGGGGGGACCTACGAGCAGTACTTC.

This clonotype has a handful of counts. The genes are TRBV10-2 and TRBJ2-7; possibly TRBD1 or TRBD2 for D (5 bases each). The CDR3 extends over 13 amino acids. Germline assignment: CDR1 WSHSY and CDR2 SAAADI. V was pared by 2 bases and J by 1 base, with 6 bases between. Here the CDR3 reads CASSEGGSYEQYF. CDR3 coding DNA: TGCGCCAGCAGTGAGGGGGGATCCTACGAGCAGTACTTC.

This clonotype showed up just a few times. The V and J genes are TRBV6-2 or TRBV6-3 and TRBJ2-1; a weak D match, TRBD2 (6 bases). V was shortened by 5 bases and J by 6 bases, with 14 bases between the two germline ends. Germline CDR1 MNHEY, CDR2 SVGEGT. There are 14 residues in the CDR3. CDR3 bases: TGTGCCAGCAGTACTCCGGGACTCTCCAATGAGCAGTTCTTC. This encodes CASSTPGLSNEQFF.

This clonotype was counted at least ten times. The chain links TRBV9 to TRBJ2-1, with unresolved D. The germline gives CDR1 SGDLS, CDR2 YYNGEE. Trimming shortened V by 2 bases and J by 8 bases, and 5 bases separated the two germline ends. This CDR3 contains 11 residues. CDR3 in DNA: TGTGCCAGCAGCGTTGGCTATGAGCAGTTCTTC. Translated: CASSVGYEQFF.

This clonotype was recorded at least ten times. V and J are TRBV2 and TRBJ1-2; TRBD1 is a possible D gene (5 bases). The CDR3 is 14 residues long. The V end was cut by 7 bases, the J end by 3 bases, with 15 bases between. Germline assignment: CDR1 SNHLY and CDR2 FYNNEI. CDR3 nucleotide sequence: TGTGCCAGCACCTACTCCGGGACGGACTATGGCTACACCTTC. This codes for CASTYSGTDYGYTF.

This clonotype was detected a few times. J is TRBJ2-1 and V is TRBV5-1; possibly TRBD2 for D (5 bases). The CDR3 extends over 18 amino acids. Trimming stripped 0 bases from V and 4 bases from J, with 20 bases between. Germline V gives CDR1 SGHRS, CDR2 YFSETQ. CDR3 sequence: CASSLEASPRTFYNEQFF. Here the CDR3 DNA reads TGCGCCAGCAGCTTGGAGGCTAGCCCAAGAACCTTTTACAATGAGCAGTTCTTC.

V and J are TRBV13 and TRBJ2-1; no reliable D call. V was clipped by 1 base and J by 4 bases, with 11 bases between them. The length of the CDR3 is 15 residues. Germline V gene sequence: CDR1 PRHDT, CDR2 FYEKMQ (reference sequence). The DNA for the CDR3 is TGTGCCAGCAGCTTAGCCAGCGATATATACAATGAGCAGTTCTTC. Its translation: CASSLASDIYNEQFF.

This clonotype showed up many times. V gene TRBV29-1 combines with J gene TRBJ2-2; D is possibly TRBD1 (5 bases). The CDR3 length is 13 residues. V lost 3 bases to trimming and J lost 5 bases, with 10 bases between them. Germline CDR1 is SQVTM and CDR2 is ANQGSEA. The CDR3 DNA is TGCAGCGTTGAGTCGACAGTTACCGGGGAGCTGTTTTTT. The encoded protein is CSVESTVTGELFF.

This clonotype was picked up a small number of times. The DNA for the CDR3 is TGTGCCTGGAGTCCTTCCAGCGGGTATGGCTACACCTTC. Residues: CAWSPSSGYGYTF. This chain links TRBV30 with TRBJ1-2; unclear D gene. Trimming left V 2 bases short and J 5 bases short, with 12 bases between. This CDR3 has 13 residues. Germline assignment: CDR1 GTSNPN and CDR2 SVGIG (reference sequence).

V and J are TRBV23-1 and TRBJ2-5; D is undetermined. TRBV23-1 is an ORF for which the function is uncertain. V was clipped by 2 bases and J by 2 bases, with 12 bases between them. The CDR3 has 15 residues. The DNA of the CDR3 is TGCGCCAGCAGTCAACACCCCCGTCAGCAAGAGACCCAGTACTTC. Translated: CASSQHPRQQETQYF.

The table lists this clonotype with a few counts. The rearrangement joins TRBV7-9 to TRBJ2-7; D not resolved. This CDR3 spans 14 amino acids. Between the trimmed V and J ends, which lost 4 bases and 7 bases, there was a span of 17 bases. Germline CDR1 is SEHNR and CDR2 is FQNEAQ (reference sequence). This CDR3 reads CASSSGSRSWEQYV. The CDR3 bases are TGTGCCAGCAGCTCCGGGTCCAGGAGTTGGGAGCAGTACGTC.

This clonotype was seen many times. The chain is built from TRBV7-2 and TRBJ2-7; D possibly corresponds to TRBD1 (5 bases). Trimming removed 8 bases from V and 2 bases from J, with 10 bases in between. Germline CDR1 reads SGHTA; CDR2 reads FQGNSA. The CDR3 sequence is 12 residues long. CDR3 protein: CASQGFPYEQYF. CDR3 bases: TGTGCCAGCCAGGGCTTCCCCTACGAGCAGTACTTC.

The chain couples TRBV20-1 to TRBJ2-7; the match to TRBD1 covers 9 bases. Per germline, CDR1 DFQATT and CDR2 SNEGSKA (reference sequence). The CDR3 extends over 15 amino acids. The J segment lost 6 bases and the V segment lost 1 base, leaving 10 bases of the junction unmatched. CDR3 sequence (DNA): TGCAGTGCTAGAGTTATAGGACAGGGGAGCCGCGAGCAGTACGTC. Its protein product is CSARVIGQGSREQYV.

This clonotype was counted ten times or more. V usage is TRBV5-1 and J usage is TRBJ1-4; 8 bases fit TRBD1. There are 15 residues in the CDR3. V shed 0 bases, J shed 8 bases, and the junction held 6 bases outside the gene matches. Germline CDR1 is SGHRS and CDR2 is YFSETQ. CDR3 nucleotide sequence: TGCGCCAGCAGCTTGGTCGGGACAGGAGGAGAAAAACTGTTTTTT. As protein: CASSLVGTGGEKLFF.

The V gene is TRBV10-1, the J gene TRBJ2-1; the match to TRBD2 covers 13 bases. V lost 3 bases and J lost 2; bases outside the gene matches: 4. This CDR3 is built from 17 residues. Germline CDR1 reads WNHNN; CDR2 reads SYGVQD (reference sequence). CDR3 DNA sequence: TGCGCCAGCAGTGACGGACTAGCGGGAGTACCCTACAATGAGCAGTTCTTC. Translation: CASSDGLAGVPYNEQFF.

This clonotype was counted only a few times. V and J are TRBV20-1 and TRBJ1-1, with 10 bases identical to TRBD1. The CDR3 consists of 12 residues. CDR1 is DFQATT, CDR2 SNEGSKA, per germline (reference sequence). J gave up 5 bases and V 5 bases, and 2 bases lay outside the gene matches. CDR3 DNA sequence: TGCAGTGCTGGGACAGGGGATACTGAAGCTTTCTTT. Its protein is CSAGTGDTEAFF.

This clonotype was counted ten times or more. The chain joins TRBV24-1 to TRBJ2-1; D may be TRBD2 (6 bases). V lost 5 bases and J lost 5, with 12 bases in between. This CDR3 spans 14 amino acids. Germline-derived CDR1 and CDR2 are KGHDR and SFDVKD. CDR3 DNA: TGTGCCACCAGTGCCGCGGGGCAGAACAATGAGCAGTTCTTC. As protein: CATSAAGQNNEQFF.

This clonotype was counted a few times. This chain connects TRBV5-1 to TRBJ1-1; TRBD1 matches at 7 bases. The CDR3 totals 14 residues. After removal of 3 bases from V and 3 bases from J, the junction contained 5 bases not matched to a gene. Germline loops: CDR1 SGHRS, CDR2 YFSETQ. CDR3 amino acids: CASSSTGEYTEAFF. In DNA form, the CDR3 reads TGCGCCAGCAGCTCAACAGGGGAATACACTGAAGCTTTCTTT.

This chain connects TRBV13 to TRBJ2-5, with 8 positions matching TRBD2. This CDR3 is built from 15 residues. CDR1 is PRHDT, CDR2 FYEKMQ, per germline (reference sequence). V was clipped by 6 bases and J by 1 base; unmatched bases: 7. The CDR3 is CASRTRLARQETQYF. CDR3 sequence (DNA): TGTGCCAGCAGAACAAGACTAGCGCGCCAAGAGACCCAGTACTTC.

The chain joins TRBV7-8 to TRBJ2-3, with 7 bases identical to TRBD2. Germline V gene sequence: CDR1 SGHVS, CDR2 FQNEAQ. The CDR3 contains 14 residues. Trimming at V came to 6 bases and at J to 4 bases, leaving 7 bases not matched to a gene. The CDR3 DNA is TGTGCCAGCAGATGGGGGGGTGTCTCAGATACGCAGTATTTT. Amino acid sequence: CASRWGGVSDTQYF.

This clonotype was picked up a small number of times. The V call is TRBV7-2, the J call TRBJ2-1, with D possibly matching TRBD2 (6 bases). The CDR3 has 15 amino acids. Per germline, CDR1 SGHTA and CDR2 FQGNSA. V was shortened by 6 bases and J by 1 base, with 13 bases between the two germline ends. CDR3 bases: TGTGCCAGCAGTCCGGACGGGGGTTCCTACAATGAGCAGTTCTTC. Its protein is CASSPDGGSYNEQFF.

This clonotype was found many times. J is TRBJ2-1 and V is TRBV7-9, with 8 bases matching TRBD1. The germline V gene encodes CDR1 SEHNR and CDR2 FQNEAQ (reference sequence). After removal of 5 bases from V and 0 bases from J, the junction contained 9 bases not matched to a gene. The length of the CDR3 is 17 residues. As DNA, the CDR3 is TGTGCCAGCAGCCCATTCGGGCAGGGGGCCTCCTACAATGAGCAGTTCTTC. This translates into CASSPFGQGASYNEQFF.

This clonotype was seen many times. This chain links TRBV12-3 or TRBV12-4 with TRBJ1-2, with TRBD1 identical over 7 bases. Trimming cost V 6 bases and J 7 bases; bases outside gene matches: 5. This CDR3 is 12 amino acids long. In DNA form, the CDR3 reads TGTGCCAGCAGCCCAGGGGGTTTTGGCTACACCTTC. Translation gives CASSPGGFGYTF.

Many counts were recorded for this clonotype. The gene calls are TRBV27 and TRBJ1-4; no clear D gene. The V gene lost 5 bases and the J gene lost 3 bases, with 10 bases spanning the gap. The CDR3 runs 14 residues. Germline CDR1 MNHEY, CDR2 SMNVEV (reference sequence). The CDR3, as DNA: TGTGCCAGCAGTCCAGAATGGGCTAATGAAAAACTGTTTTTT. This translates into CASSPEWANEKLFF.